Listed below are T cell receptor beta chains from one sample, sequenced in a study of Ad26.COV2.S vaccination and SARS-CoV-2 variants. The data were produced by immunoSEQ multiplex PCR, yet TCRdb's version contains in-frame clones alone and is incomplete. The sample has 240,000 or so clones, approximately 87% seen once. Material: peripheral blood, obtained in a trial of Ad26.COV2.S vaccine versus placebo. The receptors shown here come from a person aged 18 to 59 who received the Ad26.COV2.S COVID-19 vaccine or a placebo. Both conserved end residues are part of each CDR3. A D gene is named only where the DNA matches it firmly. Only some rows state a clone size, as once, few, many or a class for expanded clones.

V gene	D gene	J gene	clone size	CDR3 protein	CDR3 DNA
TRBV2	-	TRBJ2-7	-	CASSESSYEQYF	TGTGCCAGCAGTGAAAGCTCCTACGAGCAGTACTTC
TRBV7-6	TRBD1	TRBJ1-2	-	CASSHSGTGARSYGYTF	TGTGCCAGCAGCCATTCCGGGACAGGGGCCAGGAGCTATGGCTACACCTTC
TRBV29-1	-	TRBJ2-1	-	CSVDPERLFSYNEQFF	TGCAGCGTTGATCCCGAGCGGTTATTCTCCTACAATGAGCAGTTCTTC
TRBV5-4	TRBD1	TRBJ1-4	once	CASSLRGQGHEKLFF	TGTGCCAGCAGCCTGAGGGGACAGGGCCATGAAAAACTGTTTTTT
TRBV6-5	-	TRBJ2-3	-	CASSSQTYHTDTQYF	TGTGCCAGCAGTTCTCAGACATATCACACAGATACGCAGTATTTT
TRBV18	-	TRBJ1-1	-	CASSPNRQLNTEAFF	TGTGCCAGCTCGCCTAATCGCCAGCTGAACACTGAAGCTTTCTTT
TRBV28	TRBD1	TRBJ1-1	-	CASRAQGGREAFF	TGTGCCAGCAGGGCCCAGGGGGGACGAGAAGCTTTCTTT
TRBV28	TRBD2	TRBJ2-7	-	CASSGGLVPSYEQYF	TGTGCCAGCAGTGGGGGACTAGTCCCCTCCTACGAGCAGTACTTC
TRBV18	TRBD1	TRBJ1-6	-	CASSGQGGNSPLHF	TGTGCCAGCTCGGGACAGGGTGGGAATTCACCCCTCCACTTT
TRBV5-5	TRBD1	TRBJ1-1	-	CASCSGGLNTEAFF	TGTGCCAGCTGTTCAGGGGGCTTAAACACTGAAGCTTTCTTT
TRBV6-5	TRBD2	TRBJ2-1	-	CASSPRTSGKGEQFF	TGTGCCAGCAGCCCCCGGACTAGCGGGAAGGGTGAGCAGTTCTTC
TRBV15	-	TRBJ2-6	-	CATSRPGPISGANVLTF	TGTGCCACCAGCAGACCGGGCCCAATATCTGGGGCCAACGTCCTGACTTTC
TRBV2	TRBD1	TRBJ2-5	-	CASRQDRAQETQYF	TGTGCCAGCCGCCAGGACAGGGCCCAAGAGACCCAGTACTTC
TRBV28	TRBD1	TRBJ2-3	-	CASRSPGQGARTDTQYF	TGTGCCAGCAGGTCCCCGGGACAGGGGGCGAGGACAGATACGCAGTATTTT
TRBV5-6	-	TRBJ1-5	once	CASSFLDQPQHF	TGTGCCAGCAGCTTCTTGGATCAGCCCCAGCATTTT
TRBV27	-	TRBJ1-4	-	CASSLSRGATNEKLFF	TGTGCCAGCAGTTTATCGAGGGGGGCAACTAATGAAAAACTGTTTTTT
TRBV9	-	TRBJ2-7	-	CASSVNSGRPYEQYF	TGTGCCAGCAGCGTAAATTCGGGGCGGCCCTACGAGCAGTACTTC
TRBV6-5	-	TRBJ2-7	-	CASSPTVSSYEQYF	TGTGCAAGCTCCCCAACCGTGAGCTCCTACGAGCAGTACTTC
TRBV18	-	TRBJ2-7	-	CASSPLNRYEQYF	TGTGCCAGCTCACCCTTAAACAGGTACGAGCAGTACTTC
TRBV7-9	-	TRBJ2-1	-	CASSLVGGTLFF	TGTGCCAGCAGCTTAGTCGGGGGTACCCTTTTCTTC
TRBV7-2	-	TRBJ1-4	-	CASSPSRGGVEKLFF	TGTGCCAGCAGCCCATCACGTGGGGGGGTTGAAAAACTGTTTTTT
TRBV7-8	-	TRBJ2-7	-	CASSWGVSSYEQYF	TGTGCCAGCAGCTGGGGGGTAAGCTCCTACGAGCAGTACTTC
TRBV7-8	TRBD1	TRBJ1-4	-	CASSSGQGGEKLFF	TGTGCCAGCAGCTCTGGGCAGGGGGGTGAAAAACTGTTTTTT
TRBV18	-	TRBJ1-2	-	CASSPDVAAGAYGYTF	TGTGCCAGCTCACCAGACGTCGCGGCAGGAGCCTATGGCTACACCTTC
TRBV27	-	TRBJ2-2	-	CASSSPGAGEYTGELFF	TGTGCCAGCAGTTCCCCAGGGGCGGGAGAGTACACCGGGGAGCTGTTTTTT
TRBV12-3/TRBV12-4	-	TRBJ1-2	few	CASSLGRGYGYTF	TGTGCCAGCAGTTTAGGCCGGGGCTATGGCTACACCTTC
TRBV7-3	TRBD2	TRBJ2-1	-	CASSLTGLYNEQFF	TGTGCCAGCAGCTTAACGGGACTATACAATGAGCAGTTCTTC
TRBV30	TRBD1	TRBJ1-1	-	CAWRADRASTEAFF	TGTGCCTGGAGGGCGGACAGGGCAAGCACTGAAGCTTTCTTT
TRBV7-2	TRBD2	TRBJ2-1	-	CASSLGLAVYNEQFF	TGTGCCAGCAGCCTCGGACTAGCGGTATACAATGAGCAGTTCTTC
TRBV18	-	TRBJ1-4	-	CASSPPGREEKLFF	TGTGCCAGCTCACCACCGGGGCGGGAAGAAAAACTGTTTTTT
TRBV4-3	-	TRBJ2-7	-	CASSQVEGDRYEQYF	TGCGCCAGCAGCCAAGTGGAAGGGGATAGGTACGAGCAGTACTTC
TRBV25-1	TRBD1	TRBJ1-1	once	CASSETGMNTEAFF	TGTGCCAGCAGTGAGACAGGGATGAACACTGAAGCTTTCTTT
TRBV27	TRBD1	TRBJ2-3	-	CASSLTDRGADTQYF	TGTGCCAGCAGTTTAACGGACAGGGGGGCAGATACGCAGTATTTT
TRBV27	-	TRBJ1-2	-	CASSIGVNYGYTF	TGTGCCAGCAGTATCGGGGTTAACTATGGCTACACCTTC
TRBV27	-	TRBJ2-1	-	CASSLEGGKQFF	TGTGCCAGCAGTTTAGAGGGTGGTAAGCAGTTCTTC
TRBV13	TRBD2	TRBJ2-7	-	CASSRQLAGLSYEQYF	TGTGCCAGCAGCCGGCAATTAGCGGGTCTTTCCTACGAGCAGTACTTC
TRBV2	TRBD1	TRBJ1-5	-	CASSDLTGGWGSGNQPQHF	TGTGCCAGCAGTGACCTGACAGGGGGTTGGGGTAGTGGCAATCAGCCCCAGCATTTT
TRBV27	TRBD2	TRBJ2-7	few	CASGPIGTSGTYEQYF	TGTGCCAGCGGCCCTATCGGGACTAGCGGAACCTACGAGCAGTACTTC
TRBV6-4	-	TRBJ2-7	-	CASSEEAGSPYEQYF	TGTGCCAGCAGTGAGGAGGCAGGGAGTCCCTACGAGCAGTACTTC
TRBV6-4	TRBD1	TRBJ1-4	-	CASSRDRALVYNEKLFF	TGTGCCAGCAGTAGGGACAGGGCCCTCGTCTATAATGAAAAACTGTTTTTT
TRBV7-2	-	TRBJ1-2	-	CASSLGTTANYGYTF	TGTGCCAGCAGCCTCGGGACAACAGCTAACTATGGCTACACCTTC
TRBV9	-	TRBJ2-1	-	CASSVEGSPYNEQFF	TGTGCCAGCAGCGTAGAAGGGAGTCCCTACAATGAGCAGTTCTTC
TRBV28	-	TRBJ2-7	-	CASSFGAPYEQYF	TGTGCCAGCAGTTTCGGTGCGCCCTACGAGCAGTACTTC
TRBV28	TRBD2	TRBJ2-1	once	CASSLQGLAGVSEQFF	TGTGCCAGCAGTCTCCAGGGACTAGCGGGAGTTAGTGAGCAGTTCTTC
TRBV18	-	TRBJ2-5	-	CASSPLSGIGETQYF	TGTGCCAGCTCACCACTATCAGGAATAGGAGAGACCCAGTACTTC
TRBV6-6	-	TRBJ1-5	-	CASSSQGSNQPQHF	TGTGCCAGCAGTTCTCAGGGTAGCAATCAGCCCCAGCATTTT
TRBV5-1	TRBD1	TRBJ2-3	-	CASQQEGQGTDTQYF	TGCGCCAGCCAGCAGGAGGGACAGGGCACAGATACGCAGTATTTT
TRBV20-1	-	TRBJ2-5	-	CSASKGGGQETQYF	TGCAGTGCTAGTAAGGGGGGCGGACAAGAGACCCAGTACTTC
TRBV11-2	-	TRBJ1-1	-	CASSFSGAEAFF	TGTGCCAGCAGCTTCTCAGGAGCGGAGGCTTTCTTT
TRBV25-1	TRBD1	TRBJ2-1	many	CASSGTGGYEQFF	TGTGCCAGCAGCGGTACAGGGGGTTATGAGCAGTTCTTC
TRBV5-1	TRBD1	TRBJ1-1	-	CASSQGQGITEAFF	TGCGCCAGCAGCCAGGGACAGGGAATCACTGAAGCTTTCTTT
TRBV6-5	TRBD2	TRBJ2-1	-	CASSLLAGDNEQFF	TGTGCCAGCAGTTTACTAGCGGGAGACAATGAGCAGTTCTTC
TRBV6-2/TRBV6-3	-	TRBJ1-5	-	CASSYRAAGESNQPQHF	TGTGCCAGCAGTTACCGGGCGGCAGGGGAGAGCAATCAGCCCCAGCATTTT
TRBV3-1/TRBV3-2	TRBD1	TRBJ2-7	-	CASSLTAWTGPLYEQYF	TGTGCCAGCAGCCTAACGGCCTGGACAGGTCCCCTCTACGAGCAGTACTTC
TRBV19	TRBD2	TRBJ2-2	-	CASTDAGGGTGELFF	TGTGCCAGTACCGACGCCGGGGGAGGGACCGGGGAGCTGTTTTTT